The clone carrying this T cell receptor (beta chain) has more than one count but fewer than ten. The antigen remains unidentified. The data are from a study of blood T cells in healthy people across ages. Study findings and constraints: In long-lived donors, naive CD4+ cell counts and diversity exceeded those of aged donors.

A second PCR, run for roughly 7 to 11 cycles, used a sample-barcoded 5' primer plus a J-beta primer mix. TCRdb analysed the 5' RACE reads with MiXCR anew, one entry per CDR3 protein. The table lists 1.5 million to 2 million distinct CDR3 sequences, about 30% of them singletons, with 7.7% in the top ten. The CDR3 extends over 15 amino acids. Trimming stripped 6 bases from V and 0 bases from J, with 13 bases between. Germline-derived CDR1 and CDR2 are MNHEY and SVGEGT. The sequenced sample consisted of blood. This sequence was found in a woman in her thirties in good health. The chain links TRBV6-2 or TRBV6-3 to TRBJ2-3; TRBD2 is a possible D gene (6 bases). CDR3: CASSFMGGSTDTQYF. Here the CDR3 DNA reads TGTGCCAGCAGCTTCATGGGGGGAAGCACAGATACGCAGTATTTT.